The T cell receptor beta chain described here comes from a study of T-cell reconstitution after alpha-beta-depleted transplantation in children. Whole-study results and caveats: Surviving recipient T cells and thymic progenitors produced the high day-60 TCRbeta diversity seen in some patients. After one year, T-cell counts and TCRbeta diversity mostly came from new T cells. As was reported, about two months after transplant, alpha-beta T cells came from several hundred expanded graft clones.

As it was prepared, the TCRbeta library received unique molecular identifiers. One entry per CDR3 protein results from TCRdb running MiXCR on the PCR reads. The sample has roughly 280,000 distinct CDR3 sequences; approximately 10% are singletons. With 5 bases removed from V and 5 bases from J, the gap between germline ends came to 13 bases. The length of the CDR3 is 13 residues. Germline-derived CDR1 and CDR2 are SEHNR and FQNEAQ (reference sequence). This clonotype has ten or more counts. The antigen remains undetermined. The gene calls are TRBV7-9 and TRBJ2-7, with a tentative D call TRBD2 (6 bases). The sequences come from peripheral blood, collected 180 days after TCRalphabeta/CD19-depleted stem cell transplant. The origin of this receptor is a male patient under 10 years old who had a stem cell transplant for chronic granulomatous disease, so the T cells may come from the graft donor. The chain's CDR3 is CASSGRGVHEQYF. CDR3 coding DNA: TGTGCCAGCAGCGGTCGCGGGGTCCACGAGCAGTACTTC.